The source of this T cell receptor (beta chain) is a study of technical replicates of blood from a few donors. TCRdb keeps only in-frame clones here, not all; method: immunoSEQ multiplex PCR. The table records about 100,000 clones, roughly 95% of them present only once. This CDR3 has 14 amino acids. In germline, CDR1 is SEHNR, CDR2 FQNEAQ (reference sequence). V was trimmed by 6 bases and J by 2 bases, leaving 13 bases between them. Sequencing was carried out using T cells isolated from PBMCs. This receptor was taken from a human donor in good health. The chain employs TRBV7-9 and TRBJ2-5; D is possibly TRBD1 (5 bases). The CDR3 nucleotides are TGTGCCAGCAGAGGCAGGGCCATACAAGAGACCCAGTACTTC. This sequence encodes CASRGRAIQETQYF.